The T cell receptor beta chain under discussion was sequenced for a study of a mutant IDH1 vaccine in newly diagnosed glioma. The table came from immunoSEQ multiplex PCR; TCRdb's copy has only in-frame clones and leaves some out. The data contain fewer than 40,000 clones, about 93% of them singletons. Points on this clone: Its antigen is not known.

CDR3 length: 16 amino acids. Germline V lookup: CDR1 ENHRY, CDR2 SYGVKD. The junction had 9 bases not matched to a gene; V was cut back by 2 bases and J by 5 bases. Time point here: week 47, end of study. The investigators gave 300 ug of mutant IDH1 20-mer peptide in each vaccine dose, together with topical imiquimod. General study findings and limits: The authors found pseudoprogression apparently unrelated to changes in top peripheral T cell clonotypes.

The sample consisted of PBMCs, taken from a glioma patient whose treatment included an IDH1 peptide vaccine. The chain combines TRBV10-3 with TRBJ1-1, with 9 bases identical to TRBD1. This clonotype was sampled from a middle-aged woman with glioma. The CDR3 spells CAISEAITGGRTEAFF. In DNA form, the CDR3 reads TGTGCCATCAGTGAGGCTATAACAGGGGGCAGGACTGAAGCTTTCTTT.